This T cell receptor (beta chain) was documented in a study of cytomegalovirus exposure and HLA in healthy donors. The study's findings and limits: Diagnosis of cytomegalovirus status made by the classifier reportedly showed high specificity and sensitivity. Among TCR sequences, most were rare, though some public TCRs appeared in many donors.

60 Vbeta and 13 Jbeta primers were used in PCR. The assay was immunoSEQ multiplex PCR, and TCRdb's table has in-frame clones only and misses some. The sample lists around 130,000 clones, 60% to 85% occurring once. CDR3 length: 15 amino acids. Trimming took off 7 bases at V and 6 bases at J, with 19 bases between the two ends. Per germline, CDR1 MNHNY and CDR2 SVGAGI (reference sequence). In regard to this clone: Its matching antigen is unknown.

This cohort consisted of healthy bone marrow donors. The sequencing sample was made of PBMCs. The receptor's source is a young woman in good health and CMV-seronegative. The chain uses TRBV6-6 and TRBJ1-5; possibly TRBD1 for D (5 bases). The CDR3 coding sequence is TGTGCCAGCACTAATTTACCCGGGGGTGCTCAGCCCCAGCATTTT. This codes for CASTNLPGGAQPQHF.